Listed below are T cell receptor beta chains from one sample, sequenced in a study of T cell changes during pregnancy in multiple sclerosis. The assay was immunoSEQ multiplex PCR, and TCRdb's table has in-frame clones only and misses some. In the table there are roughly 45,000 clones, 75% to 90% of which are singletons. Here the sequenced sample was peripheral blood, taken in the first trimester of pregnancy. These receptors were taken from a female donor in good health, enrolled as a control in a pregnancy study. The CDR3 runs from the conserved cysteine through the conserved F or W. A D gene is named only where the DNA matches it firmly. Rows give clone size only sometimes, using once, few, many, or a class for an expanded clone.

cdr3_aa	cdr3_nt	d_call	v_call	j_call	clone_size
CSVGTSGVSYNEQFF	TGCAGCGTTGGGACTAGCGGGGTTTCCTACAATGAGCAGTTCTTC	TRBD2	TRBV29-1	TRBJ2-1	-
CASSLEGTGVEAFF	TGTGCCAGCAGTCTCGAAGGGACAGGCGTTGAAGCTTTCTTT	TRBD1	TRBV28	TRBJ1-1	-
CASTHRGNTNYGYTF	TGTGCCAGCACCCACAGAGGGAATACTAACTATGGCTACACCTTC	-	TRBV7-8	TRBJ1-2	-
CASLSGREQYF	TGTGCCAGCCTCTCTGGGAGAGAGCAGTACTTC	-	TRBV6-5	TRBJ2-7	-
CASSGTGQRRDTQYF	TGCGCCAGCAGCGGAACGGGACAGAGGAGGGATACGCAGTATTTT	TRBD1	TRBV5-1	TRBJ2-3	-
CASSLGTGNTGELFF	TGTGCCAGCAGCTTGGGGACAGGGAACACCGGGGAGCTGTTTTTT	TRBD1	TRBV5-6	TRBJ2-2	-
CATSPRGSEAFF	TGTGCCACCAGTCCTAGAGGGTCTGAAGCTTTCTTT	-	TRBV10-3	TRBJ1-1	few
CASSSWTGSNYGYTF	TGTGCCAGCAGCTCTTGGACAGGCTCAAACTATGGCTACACCTTC	TRBD1	TRBV11-2	TRBJ1-2	-
CAGQQGLGYEQYF	TGTGCCGGCCAACAGGGGTTAGGCTACGAGCAGTACTTC	TRBD1	TRBV30	TRBJ2-7	-
CASSPQGNQPQHF	TGTGCCAGCAGCCCACAGGGGAATCAGCCCCAGCATTTT	TRBD1	TRBV5-6	TRBJ1-5	-
CASTGGVNTGELFF	TGTGCCAGCACGGGGGGAGTGAACACCGGGGAGCTGTTTTTT	TRBD2	TRBV2	TRBJ2-2	once
CASSRTGLAYEQYF	TGTGCCAGCAGCCGAACGGGACTAGCATACGAGCAGTACTTC	TRBD2	TRBV5-6	TRBJ2-7	-
CASSPPGTYGYTF	TGTGCCAGCAGCCCTCCGGGAACCTATGGCTACACCTTC	-	TRBV27	TRBJ1-2	-
CASSDHAGEGTDTQYF	TGTGCCAGCAGTGATCATGCGGGAGAAGGCACAGATACGCAGTATTTT	TRBD2	TRBV6-4	TRBJ2-3	few
CASSSVLLGQIYNEQFF	TGTGCCAGCAGTTCGGTCCTATTAGGACAGATCTACAATGAGCAGTTCTTC	-	TRBV5-4	TRBJ2-1	once
CASSPRATGGWEQFF	TGTGCCAGCAGTCCCCGGGCGACGGGGGGGTGGGAGCAGTTCTTC	TRBD2	TRBV13	TRBJ2-1	-
CASREVTEAAYEQYF	TGTGCCAGCAGAGAAGTGACTGAGGCGGCCTACGAGCAGTACTTC	-	TRBV28	TRBJ2-7	-
CASSPTWTGTLNTEAFF	TGTGCCAGCAGCCCTACCTGGACAGGGACCCTGAACACTGAAGCTTTCTTT	TRBD1	TRBV14	TRBJ1-1	few
CASSQQRGTSGRRGYNEQFF	TGTGCCAGCAGCCAACAAAGGGGGACTAGCGGGAGGCGCGGATACAATGAGCAGTTCTTC	TRBD2	TRBV4-2	TRBJ2-1	-
CASSTRTRPTGELFF	TGTGCCAGCAGCACGCGCACGAGGCCCACCGGGGAGCTGTTTTTT	-	TRBV21-1	TRBJ2-2	-
CASSAVSGGNNEQFF	TGTGCCAGTAGTGCCGTCTCAGGGGGCAACAATGAGCAGTTCTTC	TRBD1	TRBV19	TRBJ2-1	-
CASSLKLAGLAFF	TGTGCCAGCAGTTTAAAACTAGCGGGGCTGGCTTTCTTT	-	TRBV28	TRBJ1-1	-
CASSSPPTGTGAPLHF	TGTGCCAGCAGCTCGCCACCGACAGGGACGGGGGCACCCCTCCACTTT	TRBD1	TRBV7-9	TRBJ1-6	-
CASSYTSGATTYEQYF	TGTGCCAGCAGTTACACTAGCGGGGCGACAACCTACGAGCAGTACTTC	TRBD2	TRBV6-5	TRBJ2-7	once
CASSVVERGATGELFF	TGTGCCAGCAGCGTCGTAGAGCGGGGGGCCACCGGGGAGCTGTTTTTT	TRBD2	TRBV7-9	TRBJ2-2	-
CASSRGGGSSYNEQFF	TGTGCCAGCAGCCGGGGCGGAGGGAGCTCCTACAATGAGCAGTTCTTC	-	TRBV2	TRBJ2-1	-
CASSEATDTQYF	TGTGCCAGCAGTGAAGCGACAGATACGCAGTATTTT	-	TRBV7-9	TRBJ2-3	few
CASSQDRLAQGWVNEAFF	TGTGCCAGCAGCCAAGATCGGCTGGCACAGGGGTGGGTTAATGAAGCTTTCTTT	TRBD1	TRBV4-2	TRBJ1-1	-
CASRPDRMAYGYTF	TGTGCCAGTAGGCCCGACAGGATGGCCTATGGCTACACCTTC	-	TRBV19	TRBJ1-2	-
CASSLLDRDGDEQFF	TGTGCCAGCAGCCTACTCGACCGAGACGGGGATGAGCAGTTCTTC	-	TRBV7-6	TRBJ2-1	-
CASSLEAVQYF	TGCGCCAGCAGCTTGGAGGCGGTTCAGTACTTC	-	TRBV5-1	TRBJ2-5	-
CASSPLASSYNEQFF	TGTGCCAGCAGCCCTCTAGCGAGCTCCTACAATGAGCAGTTCTTC	-	TRBV11-3	TRBJ2-1	-
CASSSLALSSYEQYF	TGTGCCAGCAGCTCCCTAGCGCTCAGCTCCTACGAGCAGTACTTC	-	TRBV7-8	TRBJ2-7	once
CASRSTYNEQFF	TGTGCCAGCAGATCAACCTACAATGAGCAGTTCTTC	-	TRBV27	TRBJ2-1	-
CASSVSGQGLSGANVLTF	TGTGCCAGCAGCGTCTCGGGACAGGGGCTGTCTGGGGCCAACGTCCTGACTTTC	TRBD1	TRBV9	TRBJ2-6	once
CASSLAGGYTEAFF	TGTGCCAGCAGCTTAGCGGGGGGGTACACTGAAGCTTTCTTT	-	TRBV7-9	TRBJ1-1	-
CASSSILAGGAYNEQFF	TGCGCCAGCAGCTCCATTCTAGCGGGGGGTGCCTACAATGAGCAGTTCTTC	TRBD2	TRBV5-1	TRBJ2-1	-
CASSFDRAENTIYF	TGTGCCAGCAGTTTTGACAGGGCGGAAAACACCATATATTTT	TRBD1	TRBV6-5	TRBJ1-3	-
CAWSVSRGGGETQYF	TGTGCCTGGAGTGTATCGAGGGGGGGCGGAGAGACCCAGTACTTC	-	TRBV30	TRBJ2-5	-
CASSLRAPSGGAPTQYF	TGTGCCAGCAGCTTACGCGCCCCTAGCGGGGGGGCCCCTACGCAGTATTTT	TRBD2	TRBV7-8	TRBJ2-3	-
CASSVLTGGRNTEAFF	TGTGCCAGTAGTGTGCTGACAGGGGGCCGGAACACTGAAGCTTTCTTT	TRBD1	TRBV19	TRBJ1-1	-
CASSLDRNSNQPQHF	TGCGCCAGCAGCTTGGACAGAAATAGCAATCAGCCCCAGCATTTT	-	TRBV5-1	TRBJ1-5	-
CSTRREGTEAFF	TGCAGCACCCGTCGGGAGGGGACTGAAGCTTTCTTT	-	TRBV29-1	TRBJ1-1	-
CASSVGGLLINEQFF	TGTGCCAGCAGCGTAGGGGGACTACTCATAAATGAGCAGTTCTTC	TRBD2	TRBV9	TRBJ2-1	-
CASKAGVDTGELFF	TGTGCCAGCAAGGCAGGGGTGGACACCGGGGAGCTGTTTTTT	-	TRBV6-4	TRBJ2-2	-
CATEGREGLEQYF	TGTGCCACAGAGGGCCGGGAGGGCCTCGAGCAGTACTTC	TRBD2	TRBV6-1	TRBJ2-7	once
CASSGSGRVPDTQYF	TGTGCCAGCAGTGGTAGCGGGAGGGTTCCAGATACGCAGTATTTT	TRBD2	TRBV27	TRBJ2-3	-
CASSLVRGVGDTQYF	TGTGCCAGCAGCTTAGTGCGGGGGGTGGGAGATACGCAGTATTTT	TRBD2	TRBV11-2	TRBJ2-3	-
CAISESSTAYGYTF	TGTGCCATCAGTGAGTCATCCACAGCCTATGGCTACACCTTC	-	TRBV10-3	TRBJ1-2	-
CASSPAGGHMTKNIQYF	TGTGCCAGCAGCCCAGCGGGGGGGCATATGACCAAAAACATTCAGTACTTC	TRBD2	TRBV9	TRBJ2-4	-
CSVATSGGWTGELFF	TGCAGCGTTGCGACTAGCGGGGGGTGGACCGGGGAGCTGTTTTTT	TRBD2	TRBV29-1	TRBJ2-2	-
CASSPVLAGGVGTDTQYF	TGTGCCAGCTCACCAGTCCTAGCGGGGGGCGTCGGCACAGATACGCAGTATTTT	TRBD2	TRBV18	TRBJ2-3	-
CATLNYEQYF	TGTGCCACCCTTAACTACGAGCAGTACTTC	-	TRBV6-5	TRBJ2-7	once
CASSETLGLYEQYF	TGTGCCAGCAGCGAGACCCTGGGACTCTACGAGCAGTACTTC	-	TRBV28	TRBJ2-7	-
CASSLVPGNTEAFF	TGTGCCAGCAGCTTAGTTCCGGGGAACACTGAAGCTTTCTTT	-	TRBV7-9	TRBJ1-1	-
CASSWTGGIHNEQFF	TGTGCCAGCAGTTGGACAGGGGGTATTCACAATGAGCAGTTCTTC	TRBD1	TRBV6-5	TRBJ2-1	once
CASSLSGLPYEQYF	TGTGCCAGCAGCTTGTCCGGGTTGCCCTACGAGCAGTACTTC	-	TRBV5-6	TRBJ2-7	-
CASSVSDGSYEQYF	TGTGCCAGCAGCGTGAGTGACGGGTCCTACGAGCAGTACTTC	-	TRBV9	TRBJ2-7	-